The next 13 T cell receptor beta chains were all read from a single sample in a study of cytomegalovirus exposure and HLA in healthy donors. The PCR used 60 Vbeta and 13 Jbeta primers. Method: immunoSEQ multiplex PCR; TCRdb's copy keeps in-frame clones and lacks some. The table lists around 50,000 clones. Specimen: PBMCs. The receptors shown here come from a female donor in good health and CMV-seronegative.

The CDR3 nucleotides read TGTGCCAGCAGTTACCAGACAGGGGGTGTCAACGTCCTGACTTTC. It translates to CASSYQTGGVNVLTF. This chain uses TRBV6-5 with TRBJ2-6; 9 bases agree with TRBD1. The germline gives CDR1 MNHEY, CDR2 SVGAGI. The CDR3 is 15 amino acids. J gave up 9 bases and V 2 bases, and 5 bases lay outside the gene matches.

The chain combines TRBV6-1 with TRBJ1-4; 10 bases align to TRBD1. Germline values: CDR1 MNHNS, CDR2 SASEGT. Germline trimming cut 8 bases from V and 8 bases from J; bases unmatched to any gene: 8. CDR3 length: 14 residues. The CDR3 DNA follows: TGTGCCAGCGGGGACCGGGGACAGGGGGAAAAACTGTTTTTT. Its translation is CASGDRGQGEKLFF.

This rearrangement joins TRBV6-6 to TRBJ2-3; TRBD1 matches at 8 bases. Trimming cost V 4 bases and J 2 bases; bases outside gene matches: 5. The CDR3 covers 15 residues. The germline CDR1 and CDR2 sequences are MNHNY and SVGAGI (reference sequence). CDR3 protein: CASSLQGGDTDTQYF. The CDR3 DNA reads TGTGCCAGCAGTTTACAGGGGGGCGACACAGATACGCAGTATTTT.

The chain joins TRBV4-3 to TRBJ1-1; D unresolved. The ends were cut back, 0 bases at V and 0 bases at J, with 11 bases in the middle. The CDR3 contains 16 residues. CDR1 and CDR2 (germline): LGHNA, YSLEER. CDR3 region: CASSQDSGDLNTEAFF. CDR3 DNA: TGCGCCAGCAGCCAAGATAGTGGAGACCTGAACACTGAAGCTTTCTTT.

The J gene is TRBJ1-2, the V gene TRBV6-5; 9 bases align to TRBD1. CDR3 length equals 16 residues. The germline CDR1 and CDR2 sequences are MNHEY and SVGAGI. With V trimmed by 0 bases and J by 6 bases, 8 bases remained unmatched. CDR3 in DNA: TGTGCCAGCAGTTACTCCCTACAGGGGGCTTCTGATGGCTACACCTTC. Translated, it gives CASSYSLQGASDGYTF.

V is TRBV25-1 and J is TRBJ1-2, with no clear D. Deletions cut 2 bases from V and 6 bases from J, with 13 bases between. Germline V gene data show CDR1 as MGHDK and CDR2 as SYGVNS. The CDR3 has 14 residues. As DNA, the CDR3 is TGTGCCAGCAGTGAAGTGCCCGGGTCCGATGGCTACACCTTC. The encoded protein is CASSEVPGSDGYTF.

The chain is built from TRBV12-5 and TRBJ2-5; 7 nucleotides align to TRBD2. V lost 5 bases and J lost 5; bases outside the gene matches: 14. This CDR3 spans 16 amino acids. CDR1 is LGHNT and CDR2 is FRNRAP in the germline V gene. CDR3 loop: CASGPRRPGGMETQYF. As DNA, the CDR3 is TGTGCTAGTGGTCCCCGAAGGCCGGGAGGTATGGAGACCCAGTACTTC.

The V call is TRBV4-2, the J call TRBJ2-3; no definite D call. Germline-derived CDR1 and CDR2 are LGHNA and YNFKEQ. Trimming cost V 3 bases and J 4 bases, with 8 bases left between them. CDR3 length: 13 residues. The CDR3 DNA reads as TGTGCCAGCAGCCATGCCAGATCAGATACGCAGTATTTT. Its protein product is CASSHARSDTQYF.

The CDR3 loop reads CSVNRWWEGLHNEQFF. The CDR3 DNA reads as TGCAGCGTCAACCGATGGTGGGAGGGCCTCCACAATGAGCAGTTCTTC. The rearrangement uses TRBV29-1 and TRBJ2-1, with TRBD2 identical over 7 bases. Germline V CDR1 and CDR2: SQVTM, ANQGSEA. This CDR3 is 16 amino acids long. V shed 6 bases and J 5 bases; nucleotides not matched to a gene: 16.

The chain links TRBV7-9 to TRBJ1-2; D is perhaps TRBD1 (6 bases). The CDR3 extends over 16 amino acids. Germline CDR1 SEHNR, CDR2 FQNEAQ (reference sequence). V lost 6 bases and J lost 6, with 23 bases in between. As DNA, the CDR3 is TGTGCCAGCAGAAATTCCCGGGTTGGGGGGGCAAATGGCTACACCTTC. This encodes CASRNSRVGGANGYTF. Supplemented by reference TRBV7-9 and TRBJ1-2, the full variable domain reads DTGVSQNPRHKITKRGQNVTFRCDPISEHNRLYWYRQTLGQGPEFLTYFQNEAQLEKSRLLSDRFSAERPKGSFSTLEIQRTEQGDSAMYLCASRNSRVGGANGYTFGSGTRLTVV.

The genes are TRBV6-1 and TRBJ2-7, with 7 bases identical to TRBD1. Germline V lookup: CDR1 MNHNS, CDR2 SASEGT. The CDR3 length is 13 residues. V gave up 5 bases and J gave up 3 bases; unmatched junction bases: 4. The CDR3 sequence: CASSNRGLYEQYF. CDR3 bases: TGTGCCAGCAGTAACAGGGGTCTCTACGAGCAGTACTTC.

The V gene is TRBV19, the J gene TRBJ2-6; D gene uncertain. V dropped 3 bases and J dropped 0 bases, with 15 bases sitting between them. This CDR3 contains 18 residues. The V gene's germline CDR1 is LNHDA and CDR2 SQIVND (reference sequence). The CDR3 loop reads CASSISRGADSGANVLTF. CDR3 nucleotide sequence: TGTGCCAGTAGTATTTCCCGCGGTGCGGACTCTGGGGCCAACGTCCTGACTTTC.

The chain employs TRBV15 and TRBJ1-1; D is perhaps TRBD1 (5 bases). V was pared by 10 bases and J by 3 bases, with 12 bases between. This CDR3 is 12 amino acids long. The germline CDR1 and CDR2 sequences are LNHNV and YYDKDF (reference sequence). The CDR3 here is CAIAGLDTEAFF. CDR3 nucleotides: TGTGCCATAGCGGGGCTCGACACTGAAGCTTTCTTT.